The T cell receptor beta chain under discussion was sequenced for a study of blood T cell repertoires in COVID-19. Sequenced by immunoSEQ multiplex PCR; TCRdb stores in-frame clones only, minus some. The data show fewer than 450,000 clones, roughly 90% seen once. V was clipped by 2 bases and J by 0 bases, with 11 bases between them. The CDR3 extends over 16 amino acids. CDR1 and CDR2 (germline): MDHEN, SYDVKM. This rearrangement joins TRBV28 to TRBJ1-3; D might be TRBD1 (6 bases). Material for sequencing was peripheral blood. The clonotype originates from a woman in her 70s with COVID-19, enrolled during active disease. The CDR3 is CASSLMGASSGNTIYF. The DNA of the CDR3 is TGTGCCAGCAGTTTAATGGGGGCAAGCTCTGGAAACACCATATATTTT.